These 24 T cell receptor beta chains originate from one sample sequenced in a study of blood T cell repertoires in COVID-19. Using immunoSEQ multiplex PCR, the repertoire was profiled, and TCRdb retains in-frame clones only, with some absent. The table has about 170,000 clones, roughly nine tenths seen once. Sequencing used peripheral blood. These TCRs come from a woman aged 60 to 75 with COVID-19, enrolled during active disease.

This chain connects TRBV3-1 (or the pseudogene TRBV3-2) to TRBJ1-2; no clear D. V was pared by 1 base and J by 3 bases, with 9 bases between. CDR3 length: 14 residues. Germline V lookup: CDR1 LGHDT, CDR2 YNNKEL (reference sequence). As DNA, the CDR3 is TGTGCCAGCAGCCAAGCCGGGGAGTACTATGGCTACACCTTC. This translates into CASSQAGEYYGYTF.

The gene calls are TRBV15 and TRBJ1-3; D possibly corresponds to TRBD1 (5 bases). Looked up from germline, CDR1 is LNHNV and CDR2 is YYDKDF (reference sequence). With 0 bases removed from V and 8 bases from J, the gap between germline ends came to 11 bases. The CDR3 is made up of 14 amino acids. CDR3 nucleotides: TGTGCCACCAGCAGAGATCGACAGTCAGACACCATATATTTT. The encoded protein is CATSRDRQSDTIYF.

This CDR3 reads CASSLVAGEVNEQFF. CDR3 nucleotides: TGTGCCAGCAGCTTAGTGGCGGGAGAGGTCAATGAGCAGTTCTTC. The rearrangement joins TRBV7-2 to TRBJ2-1, with 7 nucleotides matching TRBD2. The CDR3 runs to 15 residues. After removal of 1 base from V and 6 bases from J, the junction contained 6 bases not matched to a gene. The germline V gene has CDR1 SGHTA and CDR2 FQGNSA.

This clone has a single count. A junction boundary mismatches the germline segment, possibly from a read error. This chain links TRBV9 with TRBJ2-5, with 10 bases matching TRBD2. Germline CDR1 is SGDLS and CDR2 is YYNGEE. There are 12 residues in the CDR3. CDR3 in DNA: TGTGCCAGCAGCTCCGGGACTAGCGACCCCAACTTC. As protein: CASSSGTSDPNF.

CDR3 region: CASSEFQYEQYF. The CDR3 DNA reads as TGTGCCAGCAGTGAGTTCCAATACGAGCAGTACTTC. V usage is TRBV2 and J usage is TRBJ2-7; D is unclear. The CDR3 covers 12 residues. V gave up 3 bases and J gave up 4 bases, with 7 bases separating them. The V gene's germline CDR1 is SNHLY and CDR2 FYNNEI.

This clone was counted between two and nine times. The chain has TRBV29-1 and TRBJ1-1, with a tentative D call TRBD1 (5 bases). V lost 7 bases and J lost 1, with 13 bases in between. The CDR3 extends over 13 amino acids. Germline V gives CDR1 SQVTM, CDR2 ANQGSEA. The CDR3, as DNA: TGCAGCGCTCGGGGGGGAGCGAACACTGAAGCTTTCTTT. Residues: CSARGGANTEAFF. The full variable domain, in which reference TRBV29-1 and TRBJ1-1 provide the parts outside the CDR3, is SAVISQKPSRDICQRGTSLTIQCQVDSQVTMMFWYRQQPGQSLTLIATANQGSEATYESGFVIDKFPISRPNLTFSTLTVSNMSPEDSSIYLCSARGGANTEAFFGQGTRLTVV.

This chain uses TRBV6-4 with TRBJ2-2; D remains unclear. The CDR3 has 15 residues. V was clipped by 4 bases and J by 2 bases, with 11 bases between them. The germline CDR1 and CDR2 sequences are MRHNA and SNTAGT. CDR3 region: CASSASLDNTGELFF. In nucleotides, the CDR3 is TGTGCCAGCAGTGCCTCGCTAGACAACACCGGGGAGCTGTTTTTT.

This clone was picked up one time. V and J are TRBV9 and TRBJ2-1, with 13 bases identical to TRBD2. Germline V gene sequence: CDR1 SGDLS, CDR2 YYNGEE. V was clipped by 4 bases and J by 4 bases; unmatched bases: 5. The CDR3 runs to 16 residues. CDR3 loop: CASSQGGLAGYNEQFF. CDR3 bases: TGTGCCAGCAGCCAGGGGGGACTAGCGGGATACAATGAGCAGTTCTTC.

The V gene is TRBV7-8, the J gene TRBJ2-1; no reliable D call. The length of the CDR3 is 14 residues. With 1 base removed from V and 3 bases from J, the gap between germline ends came to 7 bases. Germline V CDR1 and CDR2: SGHVS, FQNEAQ. CDR3 region: CASSLGQIYNEQFF. The DNA of the CDR3 is TGTGCCAGCAGCTTAGGACAAATCTACAATGAGCAGTTCTTC. The full variable domain, rest sourced from reference TRBV7-8 and TRBJ2-1, is GAGVSQSPRYKVAKRGQDVALRCDPISGHVSLFWYQQALGQGPEFLTYFQNEAQLDKSGLPSDRFFAERPEGSVSTLKIQRTQQEDSAVYLCASSLGQIYNEQFFGPGTRLTVL.

The count of this clone is one. The junction and the germline gene differ at one end; a read error may be behind it. The V and J genes are TRBV5-1 and TRBJ2-7, with unresolved D. The CDR3 has 12 residues. Germline CDR1 and CDR2: SGHRS and YFSETQ. The CDR3 sequence is CASSFPSSEQYF. The CDR3, as DNA: TGCGCCAGCAGCTTTCCCTCCTCCGAGCAGTACTTC.

The chain recombines TRBV19 with TRBJ2-1; 10 positions agree with TRBD1. The CDR3 runs 17 residues. The V gene's germline CDR1 is LNHDA and CDR2 SQIVND (reference sequence). J was trimmed by 7 bases and V by 8 bases; bases with no gene match: 17. CDR3 residues: CASGRTGGLGRTNEQFF. CDR3 bases: TGTGCCAGTGGGAGGACAGGGGGTCTGGGACGAACGAATGAGCAGTTCTTC.

V and J are TRBV28 and TRBJ1-1, with D hard to call. The CDR3 extends over 14 amino acids. Deletions cut 2 bases from V and 5 bases from J, with 12 bases between. CDR1 is MDHEN, CDR2 SYDVKM, per germline. CDR3 DNA sequence: TGTGCCAGCAGTTTACCGGGTGGCGTGACTGAAGCTTTCTTT. This encodes CASSLPGGVTEAFF.

V gene TRBV4-3 combines with J gene TRBJ1-4; 7 bases align to TRBD1. The V gene end was trimmed by 1 base and the J gene end by 6 bases; junction bases not matched to a gene: 11. Germline loops: CDR1 LGHNA, CDR2 YSLEER. This CDR3 region has 17 residues. This CDR3 is CASSQGRMTGLDEKLFF. CDR3 sequence (DNA): TGCGCCAGCAGCCAAGGCCGAATGACAGGGCTTGATGAAAAACTGTTTTTT.

The chain joins TRBV27 to TRBJ2-2; 11 positions agree with TRBD2. The germline gives CDR1 MNHEY, CDR2 SMNVEV (reference sequence). The CDR3 extends over 16 amino acids. Trimming at V came to 5 bases and at J to 4 bases, leaving 6 bases not matched to a gene. The CDR3 nucleotides read TGTGCCAGCAGTATCTCGGGACTAGCGGTCACCGGGGAGCTGTTTTTT. This translates into CASSISGLAVTGELFF.

The rearrangement joins TRBV7-9 to TRBJ1-3, with D perhaps matching TRBD1 (5 bases). Germline CDR1 reads SEHNR; CDR2 reads FQNEAQ (reference sequence). The CDR3 loop spans 12 amino acids. V was cut by 0 bases and J by 12 bases, with 9 bases left in between. CDR3 protein: CASSLAGDDIYF. CDR3 coding DNA: TGTGCCAGCAGCTTAGCAGGGGATGACATATATTTT.

The genes are TRBV10-3 and TRBJ2-1, with 8 bases lining up with TRBD2. This CDR3 region has 17 residues. The germline V gene encodes CDR1 ENHRY and CDR2 SYGVKD. V trimming: 2 bases; J trimming: 7 bases; junction bases outside the gene matches: 13. CDR3 protein: CAISEVLREDWGNEQFF. As DNA, the CDR3 is TGTGCCATCAGTGAGGTGTTGCGGGAGGATTGGGGAAATGAGCAGTTCTTC.

The chain links TRBV24-1 to TRBJ2-1, with TRBD2 matching 7 bases. The CDR3 consists of 14 residues. Germline loops: CDR1 KGHDR, CDR2 SFDVKD. The V and J ends lost 7 bases and 2 bases, in that order; junction bases with no gene match: 4. The CDR3 region has the DNA TGTGCCACCAGAAGCGGGGCCACCTACAATGAGCAGTTCTTC. Its translation is CATRSGATYNEQFF.

The V call is TRBV5-5, the J call TRBJ1-4; D not resolved. Trimming removed 3 bases from V and 4 bases from J, with 22 bases in between. The CDR3 has 18 residues. Germline assignment: CDR1 SGHKS and CDR2 YYEKEE (reference sequence). The CDR3 DNA follows: TGTGCCAGCAGCTGGGCCCCCCCCCAACAGAGTCATAATGAAAAACTGTTTTTT. Translating gives CASSWAPPQQSHNEKLFF. The variable domain in full, with the rest retrieved from reference TRBV5-5 and TRBJ1-4, is DAGVTQSPTHLIKTRGQQVTLRCSPISGHKSVSWYQQVLGQGPQFIFQYYEKEERGRGNFPDRFSARQFPNYSSELNVNALLLGDSALYLCASSWAPPQQSHNEKLFFGSGTQLSVL.

The chain is built from TRBV3-1 (or the pseudogene TRBV3-2) and TRBJ2-3; 11 nucleotides agree with TRBD2. The CDR3 contains 17 residues. Trimming took 2 bases from V and 0 from J; bases not matched to a gene: 4. Germline-derived CDR1 and CDR2 are LGHDT and YNNKEL (reference sequence). In DNA form, the CDR3 reads TGTGCCAGCAGCCAAAAACTAGCGGGAGCTAGCACAGATACGCAGTATTTT. It is translated as CASSQKLAGASTDTQYF.

This CDR3 reads CAWSVSSGNTIYF. The CDR3 DNA follows: TGTGCCTGGAGTGTGAGCTCTGGAAACACCATATATTTT. The gene calls are TRBV30 and TRBJ1-3, with unresolved D. V lost 0 bases and J 0 bases, leaving 3 bases between the germline ends. This CDR3 has 13 residues. Germline assignment: CDR1 GTSNPN and CDR2 SVGIG (reference sequence).

This clone was picked up a small number of times. The gene calls are TRBV7-9 and TRBJ1-5, with D unclear. The V and J ends lost 4 bases and 4 bases respectively, with 17 bases between them. CDR3 length: 16 residues. The germline V gene has CDR1 SEHNR and CDR2 FQNEAQ (reference sequence). This chain's CDR3 is CASSSSGLGGNQPQHF. CDR3 sequence (DNA): TGTGCCAGCAGCTCCAGCGGGCTCGGAGGGAATCAGCCCCAGCATTTT.

The chain combines TRBV7-9 with TRBJ2-6, with D possibly TRBD1 on 6 matching bases. V dropped 5 bases and J dropped 1 base, with 15 bases sitting between them. The CDR3 sequence is 17 residues long. CDR1 is SEHNR, CDR2 FQNEAQ, per germline (reference sequence). The CDR3 region is CASSHLGARSGANVLTF. The CDR3 DNA reads TGTGCCAGCAGCCACCTGGGGGCTAGGTCTGGGGCCAACGTCCTGACTTTC.

This CDR3 is CASSERTGAYEQYF. CDR3 bases: TGTGCCAGCAGCGAGAGGACAGGGGCCTACGAGCAGTACTTC. The chain combines TRBV13 with TRBJ2-7; 9 nucleotides align to TRBD1. The germline gives CDR1 PRHDT, CDR2 FYEKMQ (reference sequence). The CDR3 extends over 14 amino acids. V trimming: 5 bases; J trimming: 2 bases; junction bases outside the gene matches: 4.

This chain links TRBV6-5 with TRBJ2-1; 11 nucleotides line up with TRBD2. V gave up 7 bases and J gave up 0 bases; unmatched junction bases: 2. The CDR3 is 15 amino acids. Germline loops: CDR1 MNHEY, CDR2 SVGAGI. The CDR3 loop reads CASIAGGNSYNEQFF. CDR3 nucleotides: TGTGCCAGCATAGCGGGAGGGAACTCCTACAATGAGCAGTTCTTC.